Presented here are 5 T cell receptor beta chains from one specimen sequenced in a study of cytomegalovirus exposure and HLA in healthy donors. 13 Jbeta primers and 60 Vbeta primers were used for the PCR. Generated by immunoSEQ multiplex PCR, the TCRdb table keeps only in-frame clones and is missing some. The data contain about 220,000 clones, roughly 88% of them singletons. Material for sequencing was PBMCs. These receptors all stem from a boy younger than 10 in good health and CMV-seronegative.

The chain is built from TRBV9 and TRBJ1-1; 7 bases match TRBD1. V shed 4 bases, J shed 7 bases, and the junction held 13 bases outside the gene matches. The CDR3 sequence is 15 residues long. Germline V gene lookup returns CDR1 SGDLS and CDR2 YYNGEE. The CDR3 protein is CASSPTGQPSFEAFF. CDR3 in DNA: TGTGCCAGCAGCCCCACGGGACAGCCTAGCTTTGAAGCTTTCTTT.

Only one count was recorded for this clone. The chain joins TRBV29-1 to TRBJ1-1; D call uncertain. V was cut by 7 bases and J by 4 bases, with 10 bases left in between. The germline CDR1 and CDR2 sequences are SQVTM and ANQGSEA. CDR3 length equals 11 residues. The CDR3 DNA reads TGCAGCGGGGAGGAGGTCACTGAAGCTTTCTTT. As protein: CSGEEVTEAFF.

The CDR3: CASRGTGGLIEQYF. CDR3 DNA sequence: TGTGCCAGCAGGGGGACAGGGGGCCTTATCGAGCAGTACTTC. The chain combines TRBV2 with TRBJ2-7, with TRBD1 matching over 12 bases. The CDR3 is 14 residues long. The V gene end was trimmed by 6 bases and the J gene end by 6 bases; junction bases not matched to a gene: 6. Germline assignment: CDR1 SNHLY and CDR2 FYNNEI.

This chain uses TRBV5-4 with TRBJ2-2; the match to TRBD2 covers 9 bases. The CDR3 loop spans 16 amino acids. The V segment lost 0 bases and the J segment 9 bases; nucleotides outside the gene matches: 9. Germline assignment: CDR1 SGHNT and CDR2 YYREEE (reference sequence). The CDR3 DNA reads as TGTGCCAGCAGCTTGGTAGCGGGAGTTAATACTAGGGAGCTGTTTTTT. Amino acids: CASSLVAGVNTRELFF.

The V and J genes are TRBV6-1 and TRBJ2-3, with D unresolved. CDR1 and CDR2 (germline): MNHNS, SASEGT. The CDR3 is 15 residues long. V was pared by 5 bases and J by 4 bases, with 16 bases between. This CDR3 reads CASSPAVGSADTQYF. The CDR3 region has the DNA TGTGCCAGCAGTCCTGCCGTGGGCTCCGCAGATACGCAGTATTTT.